The 13 T cell receptor beta chains presented below share a single source sample, sequenced in a study of post-analysis software for immune sequencing data. Prepared TCR beta cDNA libraries contained unique molecular identifiers. TCRdb ran MiXCR on the PCR reads and lists one entry per CDR3 protein. The sample consists of about 500,000 distinct CDR3 sequences, around 40% of them appearing once. These receptors' antigens are unknown. Study-wide points: TRBV segments more frequent in patients than in controls numbered about 5 and included TRBV5-6, TRBV5-1 and TRBV20-1.

The material sequenced was blood. The receptors originated from a girl aged 10 to 17 with multiple sclerosis.

On this clonotype: One junction end disagrees with the germline gene, perhaps due to a read error. This sequence joins TRBV12-3 or TRBV12-4 and TRBJ1-4; 9 bases line up with TRBD1. The CDR3 loop spans 15 amino acids. CDR3 bases: TGTACCAGCAGTCCTACCCGGGACAGGGAGGAAAAACTGTTTTTT. Its protein product is CTSSPTRDREEKLFF.

This chain uses TRBV28 with TRBJ2-2; no clear D gene. The CDR3 has 13 amino acids. CDR1 is MDHEN, CDR2 SYDVKM, per germline. The V gene lost 2 bases and the J gene lost 3 bases, with 4 bases spanning the gap. The CDR3 sequence is CASSLIDTGELFF. DNA for the CDR3: TGTGCCAGCAGTTTAATTGACACCGGGGAGCTGTTTTTT.

The rearrangement joins TRBV20-1 to TRBJ2-1, with 11 nucleotides matching TRBD2. The CDR3 spans 17 residues. V lost 3 bases and J lost 8; bases outside the gene matches: 15. CDR1 is DFQATT, CDR2 SNEGSKA, per germline (reference sequence). The DNA of the CDR3 is TGCAGTGCTAGTCAGGTTTGGCTAGCGGGAGGAATGGATGAGCAGTTCTTC. Its translation: CSASQVWLAGGMDEQFF.

This chain links TRBV29-1 with TRBJ2-7, with 7 bases lining up with TRBD2. Germline CDR1 is SQVTM and CDR2 is ANQGSEA. This CDR3 is 16 amino acids long. J was trimmed by 7 bases and V by 7 bases; bases with no gene match: 22. The CDR3 here is CSARARPSGVKNEQYF. The CDR3 bases are TGCAGCGCACGAGCCCGGCCTAGCGGCGTGAAGAATGAGCAGTACTTC.

The rearrangement links TRBV4-1 to TRBJ1-1; 8 bases are shared with TRBD1. Germline-derived CDR1 and CDR2 are MGHRA and YSYEKL. J lost 6 bases, V lost 0 bases, and 3 bases had no gene match. The CDR3 runs 14 residues. CDR3 DNA: TGCGCCAGCAGCCAAGAGGCAGGGGGCTCTGAAGCTTTCTTT. It codes for CASSQEAGGSEAFF.

In the case of this clonotype: It may be a read error: a sequence one base away is much more abundant. The chain combines TRBV29-1 with TRBJ2-1; TRBD2 matches at 13 bases. V shed 0 bases and J 5 bases; nucleotides not matched to a gene: 10. The CDR3 runs to 18 residues. Looked up from germline, CDR1 is SQVTM and CDR2 is ANQGSEA. The DNA for the CDR3 is TGCAGCGTTGAAGATTATGGACTAGCGGGAGTTCCCCACAATGAGCAGTTCTTC. Protein product: CSVEDYGLAGVPHNEQFF.

The chain combines TRBV28 with TRBJ2-3; the match to TRBD2 covers 10 bases. Germline V gene data show CDR1 as MDHEN and CDR2 as SYDVKM. After removal of 6 bases from V and 11 bases from J, the junction contained 14 bases not matched to a gene. The CDR3 extends over 15 amino acids. In DNA, the CDR3 is TGTGCCAGCAGCCAAGATCCGGGACTAGCGTTTGAGCAGTATTTT. As protein: CASSQDPGLAFEQYF.

This CDR3 reads CASQPRGARADTQYF. The CDR3 region has the DNA TGTGCCAGCCAGCCCAGGGGAGCCCGGGCAGATACGCAGTATTTT. This rearrangement joins TRBV28 to TRBJ2-3; D is perhaps TRBD1 (6 bases). Trimming took off 8 bases at V and 4 bases at J, with 19 bases between the two ends. CDR1 MDHEN and CDR2 SYDVKM come from the germline V gene. This CDR3 region has 15 residues.

The chain couples TRBV5-1 to TRBJ2-3, with D possibly being TRBD1 (6 bases). CDR1 and CDR2 from the germline V gene are SGHRS and YFSETQ. The CDR3 sequence is 18 residues long. V was trimmed by 3 bases and J by 0 bases, leaving 20 bases between them. CDR3 loop: CASSYTRGAAESTDTQYF. CDR3 in DNA: TGCGCCAGCAGCTATACCAGGGGTGCAGCGGAGAGCACAGATACGCAGTATTTT. The complete variable domain, with remaining parts taken from reference TRBV5-1 and TRBJ2-3, reads KAGVTQTPRYLIKTRGQQVTLSCSPISGHRSVSWYQQTPGQGLQFLFEYFSETQRNKGNFPGRFSGRQFSNSRSEMNVSTLELGDSALYLCASSYTRGAAESTDTQYFGPGTRLTVL.

The J gene is TRBJ2-7, the V gene TRBV24-1; D possibly corresponds to TRBD1 (8 bases). The germline V gene encodes CDR1 KGHDR and CDR2 SFDVKD. Deletions cut 4 bases from V and 3 bases from J, with 15 bases between. The CDR3 contains 15 residues. This CDR3 is CATSDYRGGIYEQYV. CDR3 nucleotide sequence: TGTGCCACCAGTGACTACAGGGGGGGGATCTACGAGCAGTACGTC.

This chain uses TRBV5-1 with TRBJ2-7, with a tentative D call TRBD1 (6 bases). This CDR3 spans 14 amino acids. Trimming took off 2 bases at V and 2 bases at J, with 11 bases between the two ends. Germline-derived CDR1 and CDR2 are SGHRS and YFSETQ. The CDR3 nucleotides read TGCGCCAGCAGCTTCACGGACAGCCCCTACGAGCAGTACTTC. Its protein product is CASSFTDSPYEQYF.

In its sample, this clonotype was seen a few times. The V and J genes are TRBV20-1 and TRBJ2-1; no firm D call. The CDR3 contains 13 residues. The V gene's germline CDR1 is DFQATT and CDR2 SNEGSKA (reference sequence). V was trimmed by 3 bases and J by 0 bases, leaving 6 bases between them. The CDR3 is CSASVRSYNEQFF. DNA of the CDR3: TGCAGTGCTAGCGTTCGCTCCTACAATGAGCAGTTCTTC.

This chain connects TRBV5-1 to TRBJ2-7; TRBD2 aligns across 11 bases. CDR1 is SGHRS and CDR2 is YFSETQ in the germline V gene. J was trimmed by 7 bases and V by 0 bases; bases with no gene match: 12. CDR3 length: 17 amino acids. The CDR3 reads CASSLGVAGGPYNEQYF. In nucleotides, the CDR3 is TGCGCCAGCAGCTTGGGGGTAGCGGGAGGGCCTTACAATGAGCAGTACTTC.